A few counts support the clone carrying this TCR beta chain. CDR1 and CDR2 from the germline V gene are SGHTA and FQGTGA. Trimming removed 1 base at V and 4 bases at J, with 10 bases between. The CDR3 is 14 residues long. This entry is derived from a study of blood T cell repertoires in COVID-19. Study-level information: The United States, Italy and Spain provided the acute and convalescent COVID-19 samples. T cells, B-cell-depleted T cells, or PBMCs provided the cDNA or gDNA that served as material.

Generated by immunoSEQ multiplex PCR, the TCRdb table keeps only in-frame clones and is missing some. Of about 180,000 clones in the sample, roughly 90% were seen once. The sample consisted of peripheral blood. V and J are TRBV7-3 and TRBJ1-1, with D unclear. This sequence originates from a man in his 70s with active or convalescent COVID-19. The CDR3 DNA reads TGTGCCAGCAGCTTAATGGGGAGCGGCACTGAAGCTTTCTTT. Its protein is CASSLMGSGTEAFF.